This entry lists 13 T cell receptor beta chains sequenced from one sample in a study of OX40 agonist ivuxolimab in advanced cancers. The protocol used for the library was the immunoSEQ multiplex PCR assay. This immuneACCESS table, as held by TCRdb, lists in-frame sequences with V and J called but not all clones. Of the missing ones, under half trace to an unresolved V gene in checked studies; the others have no known cause. For this sample the table gives fewer than 60,000 clones, of which 90% to 95% were detected only once. 10% to 15% of the sample lies in the top ten. Material: CD4+ or CD8+ T cells sorted from blood, obtained in a trial of the OX40 agonist ivuxolimab. The receptors were gathered from an adult with an advanced solid tumor such as melanoma, head and neck, liver or kidney cancer.

In nucleotides, the CDR3 is TGCGCCAGCAGCCGCGGACAGGGTCAGGAGACCCAGTACTTC. It codes for CASSRGQGQETQYF. The V gene is TRBV5-1, the J gene TRBJ2-5, with TRBD1 identical over 8 bases. V lost 4 bases and J lost 5; bases outside the gene matches: 7. The CDR3 extends over 14 amino acids. In germline, CDR1 is SGHRS, CDR2 YFSETQ.

This chain links TRBV11-2 with TRBJ2-7; 10 positions match TRBD2. Trimming at V came to 5 bases and at J to 2 bases, leaving 6 bases not matched to a gene. The CDR3 is made up of 15 amino acids. From germline, CDR1 is SGHAT and CDR2 FQNNGV. CDR3: CASSQGLARTYEQYF. Here the CDR3 DNA reads TGTGCCAGCAGCCAGGGACTAGCGAGAACCTACGAGCAGTACTTC.

Note on this clone: Different DNA sequences within this sample yield the same CDR3. The V and J genes are TRBV23-1 and TRBJ2-5; 7 nucleotides agree with TRBD2. TRBV23-1 is given ORF status, its function remaining uncertain. This CDR3 is 21 amino acids long. J gave up 0 bases and V 1 base, and 20 bases lay outside the gene matches. CDR3 protein: CASSQLGPSGTTYIYQETQYF. The CDR3 region has the DNA TGCGCCAGCAGTCAATTGGGACCAAGCGGGACTACTTATATCTACCAAGAGACCCAGTACTTC.

This clone has just a few counts. The CDR3 bases are TGCAGCGTTGCCGAAGGGATGAACACTGAAGCTTTCTTT. Its protein product is CSVAEGMNTEAFF. The rearrangement uses TRBV29-1 and TRBJ1-1; D remains unclear. This CDR3 region has 13 residues. V dropped 4 bases and J dropped 0 bases, with 9 bases sitting between them. The germline gives CDR1 SQVTM, CDR2 ANQGSEA.

The J gene is TRBJ2-6, the V gene TRBV5-4, with D perhaps matching TRBD2 (6 bases). The CDR3 has 13 residues. Looked up from germline, CDR1 is SGHNT and CDR2 is YYREEE (reference sequence). Between the trimmed V and J ends, which lost 6 bases and 5 bases, there was a span of 9 bases. CDR3 region: CASTAGRANVLTF. The CDR3 DNA is TGTGCCAGCACCGCGGGGCGGGCCAACGTCCTGACTTTC.

This chain connects TRBV28 to TRBJ2-1; D possibly matches TRBD1 or TRBD2 (5 bases each). The length of the CDR3 is 16 residues. CDR1 and CDR2 from the germline V gene are MDHEN and SYDVKM. V gave up 6 bases and J gave up 3 bases, with 18 bases separating them. The CDR3 is CASSPFGGDSYNEQFF. In nucleotides, the CDR3 is TGTGCCAGCAGCCCCTTTGGGGGAGATAGCTACAATGAGCAGTTCTTC.

The V call is TRBV4-1, the J call TRBJ2-1, with 8 nucleotides matching TRBD1. After removal of 0 bases from V and 12 bases from J, the junction contained 13 bases not matched to a gene. CDR1 is MGHRA and CDR2 is YSYEKL in the germline V gene. The CDR3 is made up of 16 amino acids. For the CDR3, the DNA is TGCGCCAGCAGCCAAGATCGAGACAGGGGAAGTAGGGCGCAGTTCTTC. Translating it yields CASSQDRDRGSRAQFF.

The rearrangement joins TRBV19 to TRBJ1-5; maybe TRBD1 (5 bases). Between the trimmed V and J ends, which lost 2 bases and 4 bases, there was a span of 15 bases. Germline V gene sequence: CDR1 LNHDA, CDR2 SQIVND (reference sequence). CDR3 length: 16 residues. The CDR3 region is CASSIFEQAYNQPQHF. DNA of the CDR3: TGTGCCAGTAGTATATTTGAACAGGCCTATAATCAGCCCCAGCATTTT.

This rearrangement joins TRBV18 to TRBJ1-2; no definite D call. Germline CDR1 and CDR2: KGHSH and LQKENI. Trimming cost V 6 bases and J 0 bases, with 26 bases left between them. This CDR3 has 19 amino acids. CDR3 region: CASSTYTRASPRANYGYTF. The CDR3 nucleotides read TGTGCCAGCTCGACCTACACCCGGGCATCACCCCGAGCTAACTATGGCTACACCTTC. The full variable domain, its missing parts supplied by reference TRBV18 and TRBJ1-2, is NAGVMQNPRHLVRRRGQEARLRCSPMKGHSHVYWYRQLPEEGLKFMVYLQKENIIDESGMPKERFSAEFPKEGPSILRIQQVVRGDSAAYFCASSTYTRASPRANYGYTFGSGTRLTVV.

This rearrangement joins TRBV7-2 to TRBJ2-1; no definite D call. Trimming shortened V by 6 bases and J by 0 bases, and 12 bases separated the two germline ends. CDR1 and CDR2 (germline): SGHTA, FQGNSA. This CDR3 comprises 15 residues. The CDR3: CASRSRAASYNEQFF. For the CDR3, the DNA is TGTGCCAGCAGGTCCCGGGCGGCCTCCTACAATGAGCAGTTCTTC.

CDR3 region: CASSSGQSTNEKLFF. CDR3 nucleotide sequence: TGTGCCAGCAGCTCGGGACAGTCAACTAATGAAAAACTGTTTTTT. This rearrangement joins TRBV13 to TRBJ1-4; 7 nucleotides line up with TRBD1. V shed 4 bases and J 0 bases; nucleotides not matched to a gene: 2. The CDR3 loop spans 15 amino acids. Germline lookup yields CDR1 PRHDT and CDR2 FYEKMQ (reference sequence). The variable domain in full, with the rest retrieved from reference TRBV13 and TRBJ1-4, is AAGVIQSPRHLIKEKRETATLKCYPIPRHDTVYWYQQGPGQDPQFLISFYEKMQSDKGSIPDRFSAQQFSDYHSELNMSSLELGDSALYFCASSSGQSTNEKLFFGSGTQLSVL.

The chain joins TRBV11-2 to TRBJ2-1; perhaps TRBD2 as D (6 bases). V was clipped by 2 bases and J by 6 bases, with 20 bases between them. Germline V CDR1 and CDR2: SGHAT, FQNNGV. This CDR3 region has 17 residues. The chain's CDR3 is CASSLRPLARDSNEQFF. In DNA, the CDR3 is TGTGCCAGCAGCTTACGCCCACTAGCTAGGGATTCCAATGAGCAGTTCTTC.

This clone was counted a single time. The chain uses TRBV20-1 and TRBJ2-5; TRBD2 is a possible D gene (5 bases). This CDR3 is 11 amino acids long. Germline V gives CDR1 DFQATT, CDR2 SNEGSKA (reference sequence). Trimming stripped 6 bases from V and 4 bases from J, with 9 bases between. DNA for the CDR3: TGCAGTGCGCCCCGGGGAGAGACCCAGTACTTC. Translating gives CSAPRGETQYF.